Following are 20 T cell receptor beta chains from one sample sequenced in a study of shared T cell receptors in the human thymus (dated by TCRdb to about 2021). Library preparation was by the immunoSEQ multiplex PCR assay. The immuneACCESS repertoire file appears here via TCRdb, limited to in-frame rearrangements. These files lack a portion of the clones; in checked studies, under half of the deficit traces to unresolved V genes, and the cause of the others is not known. The table for this sample lists about 660,000 clones; roughly 90% of them were counted only once. In total, the top ten clones hold about 0.01% of the sample. This sample was also put to use in a study of human thymus T cells.

The sample taken for sequencing was thymocytes. The source of these receptors is a boy younger than two with a congenital heart defect. Donor details come from another sample of the same person, matched by shared clones.

The rearrangement links TRBV7-2 to TRBJ2-7; 14 nucleotides match TRBD2. From germline, CDR1 is SGHTA and CDR2 FQGNSA. This CDR3 is 16 amino acids long. V lost 2 bases to trimming and J lost 7 bases; unmatched junction nucleotides: 7. The CDR3 nucleotides read TGTGCCAGCAGCTTAACCGGGACTAGCGGGAGAGGAGAGCAGTACTTC. Protein: CASSLTGTSGRGEQYF.

This clone was observed a single time. This rearrangement joins TRBV18 to TRBJ1-5; 8 nucleotides line up with TRBD1. Germline values: CDR1 KGHSH, CDR2 LQKENI. V dropped 5 bases and J dropped 3; count of bases not matched to a gene: 9. This CDR3 comprises 16 residues. CDR3 bases: TGTGCCAGCTCATTCAGACAGGGGCAATCCAATCAGCCCCAGCATTTT. As protein: CASSFRQGQSNQPQHF.

The CDR3 protein is CASSLSPASSGREKGTDTQYF. The CDR3, as DNA: TGTGCCAGCAGTTTATCCCCTGCGTCTAGCGGGAGGGAGAAAGGGACAGATACGCAGTATTTT. The rearrangement links TRBV28 to TRBJ2-3; TRBD2 aligns across 12 bases. The CDR3 has 21 residues. The J segment lost 3 bases and the V segment lost 1 base, leaving 17 bases of the junction unmatched. Germline CDR1 MDHEN, CDR2 SYDVKM.

This clone was counted between two and nine times. The rearrangement links TRBV21-1 to TRBJ1-3. TRBV21-1 is assigned pseudogene status. The CDR3 length is 14 residues. The CDR3 region is CASSPLPVGNTIYF. For the CDR3, the DNA is TGTGCCAGCAGCCCCCTTCCGGTCGGGAACACCATATATTTT.

This clone was seen more than once but under ten times. The gene calls are TRBV27 and TRBJ1-3; 7 bases agree with TRBD1. The V segment lost 4 bases and the J segment 4 bases; nucleotides outside the gene matches: 4. From germline, CDR1 is MNHEY and CDR2 SMNVEV (reference sequence). The CDR3 consists of 14 residues. DNA for the CDR3: TGTGCCAGCAGTTCCCGGGACAGCGGAAACACCATATATTTT. The encoded protein is CASSSRDSGNTIYF.

The chain uses TRBV5-1 and TRBJ2-1, with a tentative D call TRBD2 (6 bases). This CDR3 has 17 amino acids. Trimming pared 0 bases from V and 8 bases from J, leaving 21 bases between. CDR1 SGHRS and CDR2 YFSETQ come from the germline V gene. CDR3 protein: CASSLAGSGSNGYEQFF. DNA for the CDR3: TGCGCCAGCAGCTTGGCCGGGAGCGGGTCCAACGGCTATGAGCAGTTCTTC.

The chain employs TRBV15 and TRBJ2-3; 11 bases agree with TRBD2. CDR1 LNHNV and CDR2 YYDKDF come from the germline V gene (reference sequence). The junction had 15 bases not matched to a gene; V was cut back by 4 bases and J by 0 bases. The CDR3 has 20 amino acids. The CDR3 sequence: CATSTVGSGGACSSTDTQYF. CDR3 DNA sequence: TGTGCCACCAGCACGGTGGGTAGCGGGGGGGCGTGTTCTAGCACAGATACGCAGTATTTT.

This clone was counted once. The V gene is TRBV4-3, the J gene TRBJ2-4, with 7 bases aligning to TRBD2. V shed 3 bases and J 3 bases; nucleotides not matched to a gene: 5. This CDR3 is built from 15 residues. The germline V gene has CDR1 LGHNA and CDR2 YSLEER. DNA of the CDR3: TGCGCCAGCAGCCAGGCTAGCGGCAACAAAAACATTCAGTACTTC. Amino acid sequence: CASSQASGNKNIQYF.

V and J are TRBV10-3 and TRBJ2-1; TRBD2 matches at 11 bases. CDR3 length equals 15 residues. Per germline, CDR1 ENHRY and CDR2 SYGVKD. J gave up 5 bases and V 4 bases, and 4 bases lay outside the gene matches. CDR3 sequence: CAISVELAGDNEQFF. CDR3 in DNA: TGTGCCATCAGTGTGGAACTAGCGGGAGACAATGAGCAGTTCTTC.

This chain joins TRBV4-1 and TRBJ2-1, with 7 nucleotides matching TRBD2. The CDR3 loop spans 16 amino acids. Germline CDR1 and CDR2: MGHRA and YSYEKL. With 1 base clipped from V and 2 bases from J, the junction kept 5 bases outside the gene matches. The CDR3 nucleotides read TGCGCCAGCAGCCAAGTGGCGGGAGACCCCTACAATGAGCAGTTCTTC. It is translated as CASSQVAGDPYNEQFF.

The V gene is TRBV19, the J gene TRBJ2-3, with TRBD2 identical over 8 bases. Germline V gene data show CDR1 as LNHDA and CDR2 as SQIVND (reference sequence). Trimming cost V 1 base and J 2 bases; bases outside gene matches: 8. CDR3 length: 17 amino acids. In nucleotides, the CDR3 is TGTGCCAGTAGTATAGCATCCCTAGCGGGTATCACAGATACGCAGTATTTT. Translated: CASSIASLAGITDTQYF.

The chain links TRBV25-1 to TRBJ2-1, with 8 nucleotides matching TRBD2. The germline V gene encodes CDR1 MGHDK and CDR2 SYGVNS. This CDR3 is 16 amino acids long. V lost 5 bases and J lost 12; bases outside the gene matches: 18. CDR3 loop: CASSTLELAGLSGQFF. CDR3 in DNA: TGTGCCAGCAGTACCCTGGAGCTAGCGGGCCTCAGTGGGCAGTTCTTC.

The gene calls are TRBV6-4 and TRBJ1-5, with D possibly being TRBD1 (6 bases). Trimming removed 0 bases from V and 7 bases from J, with 10 bases in between. Germline V gene data show CDR1 as MRHNA and CDR2 as SNTAGT. This CDR3 spans 14 amino acids. DNA of the CDR3: TGTGCCAGCAGTGACTCGCAGGGGTACCAGCCCCAGCATTTT. Its protein product is CASSDSQGYQPQHF.

The sample holds one count of this clone. The rearrangement uses TRBV25-1 and TRBJ2-7; 7 nucleotides agree with TRBD2. There are 14 residues in the CDR3. The germline V gene has CDR1 MGHDK and CDR2 SYGVNS. J lost 3 bases, V lost 4 bases, and 6 bases had no gene match. CDR3 protein: CASSAGTIRYEQYF. CDR3 DNA: TGTGCCAGCAGTGCCGGGACTATTCGCTACGAGCAGTACTTC.

This clone was observed a single time. The genes are TRBV4-1 and TRBJ1-1; D may be TRBD1 (6 bases). With 4 bases removed from V and 1 base from J, the gap between germline ends came to 13 bases. The germline gives CDR1 MGHRA, CDR2 YSYEKL. The CDR3 is made up of 15 amino acids. Here the CDR3 reads CASSPRRGRNTEAFF. The DNA for the CDR3 is TGCGCCAGCAGCCCCCGCAGGGGCCGGAACACTGAAGCTTTCTTT.

The chain employs TRBV14 and TRBJ1-4; D remains ambiguous. The CDR3 is 15 amino acids. The germline CDR1 and CDR2 sequences are SGHDN and FVKESK. Deletions cut 5 bases from V and 6 bases from J, with 16 bases between. In DNA form, the CDR3 reads TGTGCCAGCAGCGATAGGACGGAGGGTGATGAAAAACTGTTTTTT. Protein product: CASSDRTEGDEKLFF.

This sequence joins TRBV7-2 and TRBJ2-1; 8 nucleotides agree with TRBD1. In germline, CDR1 is SGHTA, CDR2 FQGNSA. V dropped 6 bases and J dropped 8; count of bases not matched to a gene: 3. The length of the CDR3 is 12 residues. CDR3 sequence reads: CASRQGGYEQFF. In DNA, the CDR3 is TGTGCCAGCAGACAGGGGGGCTATGAGCAGTTCTTC.

This clone was recorded a few times. The J gene is TRBJ2-5, the V gene TRBV30, with D possibly TRBD2 on 6 matching bases. This CDR3 spans 14 amino acids. Germline V CDR1 and CDR2: GTSNPN, SVGIG (reference sequence). The V end lost 5 bases, the J end lost 0 bases, and 13 bases lay between the germline ends. In nucleotides, the CDR3 is TGTGCCTGGCGGGAGTGGGGCCACCAAGAGACCCAGTACTTC. Translation: CAWREWGHQETQYF.

Note on this clone: The same CDR3 is also encoded by other DNA sequences in this sample. The V gene is TRBV5-1, the J gene TRBJ1-2; D is perhaps TRBD1 (6 bases). Germline V gene lookup returns CDR1 SGHRS and CDR2 YFSETQ. CDR3 length equals 13 residues. With 5 bases removed from V and 3 bases from J, the gap between germline ends came to 11 bases. The CDR3 region is CASSVGGDYGYTF. The CDR3 nucleotides read TGCGCCAGCAGTGTAGGGGGAGACTATGGCTACACCTTC.

This sequence joins TRBV7-3 and TRBJ2-2, with 7 bases lining up with TRBD1. CDR1 and CDR2 (germline): SGHTA, FQGTGA. The CDR3 has 14 residues. Trimming removed 5 bases from V and 8 bases from J; junction bases left unmatched: 8. This CDR3 reads CASSPDRARGELFF. DNA of the CDR3: TGTGCCAGCAGCCCTGACAGGGCCCGAGGGGAGCTGTTTTTT.